A single sample gave rise to the 23 T cell receptor beta chains below, sequenced in a study of T cells after posttransplantation cyclophosphamide (dated by TCRdb to the mid-2010s). The library relied on the immunoSEQ multiplex PCR assay. Here the immuneACCESS table is served through TCRdb, limited to in-frame sequences with V and J called. Missing clones are a known gap in these copies; in checked studies unresolved V genes cover under half, and the rest lacks a known reason. This sample is represented by tens of thousands of clones; roughly 86% of them were singletons. The ten largest make up around 2.8% of the sample. The sample taken for sequencing was PBMCs. The receptors were sampled from a man aged 30 to 45 with a blood cancer, CMV-positive, and with a related stem cell donor.

The CDR3 loop reads CASSWAQPQHF. CDR3 coding DNA: TGTGCCAGCAGCTGGGCTCAGCCCCAGCATTTT. The chain joins TRBV5-8 to TRBJ1-5, with D unresolved. CDR1 is SGHTS and CDR2 is YDEGEE in the germline V gene. This CDR3 contains 11 residues. Trimming took 3 bases from V and 6 from J, leaving 4 bases between them.

The chain has TRBV2 and TRBJ1-5; D is possibly TRBD1 (6 bases). Per germline, CDR1 SNHLY and CDR2 FYNNEI. The germline V and J ends were trimmed by 5 bases and 0 bases, with 11 bases remaining between them. The CDR3 runs to 15 residues. The CDR3, as DNA: TGTGCCAGCAGTACCGGACAGCATAGCAATCAGCCCCAGCATTTT. Amino acid sequence: CASSTGQHSNQPQHF.

The rearrangement joins TRBV27 to TRBJ2-3, with 8 bases aligning to TRBD1. V trimming: 6 bases; J trimming: 2 bases; junction bases outside the gene matches: 7. CDR3 length: 15 amino acids. Per germline, CDR1 MNHEY and CDR2 SMNVEV (reference sequence). CDR3 sequence (DNA): TGTGCCAGCAGCGGGTCGGACAGGGACACAGATACGCAGTATTTT. Its protein product is CASSGSDRDTDTQYF.

The chain has TRBV9 and TRBJ2-1; possibly TRBD2 for D (5 bases). The CDR3 is made up of 14 amino acids. Trimming removed 0 bases at V and 8 bases at J, with 12 bases between. Germline CDR1 reads SGDLS; CDR2 reads YYNGEE. DNA for the CDR3: TGTGCCAGCAGCGTAGCTTTAGGAGGCTATGAGCAGTTCTTC. Translated: CASSVALGGYEQFF.

CDR3 loop: CASSPPGGRNTEAFF. In DNA form, the CDR3 reads TGTGCCAGCTCACCACCGGGGGGGCGGAACACTGAAGCTTTCTTT. V usage is TRBV18 and J usage is TRBJ1-1; the D gene is possibly TRBD1 (6 bases). The germline V gene encodes CDR1 KGHSH and CDR2 LQKENI. The CDR3 covers 15 residues. V was trimmed by 0 bases and J by 1 base, leaving 9 bases between them.

The chain links TRBV28 to TRBJ1-1; D gene ambiguous. The CDR3 is 13 residues long. Germline V gives CDR1 MDHEN, CDR2 SYDVKM. V lost 3 bases to trimming and J lost 10 bases, with 15 bases between them. The CDR3 DNA reads as TGTGCCAGCAGTTTCATACAGCCATATCGAGCTTTCTTT. Its protein is CASSFIQPYRAFF.

The chain combines TRBV7-9 with TRBJ1-2, with D perhaps TRBD1 (6 bases). CDR1 and CDR2 from the germline V gene are SEHNR and FQNEAQ (reference sequence). The CDR3 has 13 residues. Trimming took off 5 bases at V and 3 bases at J, with 10 bases between the two ends. CDR3 nucleotide sequence: TGTGCCAGCAGCGCTAGGACAGACTATGGCTACACCTTC. Translated, it gives CASSARTDYGYTF. Filled out from reference TRBV7-9 and TRBJ1-2, the complete variable domain reads DTGVSQNPRHKITKRGQNVTFRCDPISEHNRLYWYRQTLGQGPEFLTYFQNEAQLEKSRLLSDRFSAERPKGSFSTLEIQRTEQGDSAMYLCASSARTDYGYTFGSGTRLTVV.

V and J are TRBV11-3 and TRBJ2-2, with 7 bases fitting TRBD2. The CDR3 totals 19 residues. The V segment lost 0 bases and the J segment 3 bases; nucleotides outside the gene matches: 13. CDR1 is SGHNT and CDR2 is YENEEA in the germline V gene. CDR3 in amino acids: CASSLEFSVGEGYTGELFF. The CDR3 nucleotides read TGTGCCAGCAGCTTAGAGTTTTCAGTAGGGGAGGGCTACACCGGGGAGCTGTTTTTT.

The J gene is TRBJ2-1, the V gene TRBV9, with TRBD2 matching over 9 bases. The CDR3 has 16 residues. Trimming cost V 0 bases and J 2 bases; bases outside gene matches: 3. Germline CDR1 is SGDLS and CDR2 is YYNGEE. The CDR3: CASSVAPSGAYNEQFF. The CDR3, as DNA: TGTGCCAGCAGCGTAGCTCCTAGCGGGGCCTACAATGAGCAGTTCTTC. The full variable domain, in which reference TRBV9 and TRBJ2-1 provide the parts outside the CDR3, is DSGVTQTPKHLITATGQRVTLRCSPRSGDLSVYWYQQSLDQGLQFLIQYYNGEERAKGNILERFSAQQFPDLHSELNLSSLELGDSALYFCASSVAPSGAYNEQFFGPGTRLTVL.

The chain is built from TRBV6-1 and TRBJ2-2, with 11 nucleotides matching TRBD2. Germline V gene data show CDR1 as MNHNS and CDR2 as SASEGT. V was pared by 4 bases and J by 7 bases, with 14 bases of the junction left unmatched. The CDR3 extends over 18 amino acids. The CDR3 reads CASSANLLLAGVVGELFF. CDR3 DNA sequence: TGTGCCAGCAGTGCCAACCTTTTACTAGCGGGAGTCGTCGGGGAGCTGTTTTTT.

V and J are TRBV11-2 and TRBJ2-3; tentative D call: TRBD2 (5 bases). The CDR3 runs 15 residues. Germline-derived CDR1 and CDR2 are SGHAT and FQNNGV. Between the trimmed V and J ends, which lost 5 bases and 9 bases, there was a span of 21 bases. The CDR3 DNA reads TGTGCCAGCAGCACATTGGGGAGCGTGGGAGACACGCAGTATTTT. This encodes CASSTLGSVGDTQYF.

The V call is TRBV7-2, the J call TRBJ2-3, with TRBD2 matching 12 bases. Germline trimming cut 1 base from V and 4 bases from J; bases unmatched to any gene: 6. The CDR3 runs to 17 residues. Germline CDR1 is SGHTA and CDR2 is FQGNSA. CDR3 sequence (DNA): TGTGCCAGCAGCTTAGGGCCTAGCGGGAGGGCCGCAGATACGCAGTATTTT. This sequence encodes CASSLGPSGRAADTQYF.

This chain uses TRBV18 with TRBJ2-2; D gene ambiguous. The CDR3 covers 15 residues. Germline CDR1 KGHSH, CDR2 LQKENI. Trimming took 3 bases from V and 5 from J, leaving 13 bases between them. The CDR3 loop reads CASSPGSLGTGELFF. The CDR3 DNA follows: TGTGCCAGCTCACCGGGCAGCCTTGGGACCGGGGAGCTGTTTTTT.

The chain uses TRBV29-1 and TRBJ1-2; no firm D call. V lost 0 bases, J lost 5 bases, and 7 bases lay in between. This CDR3 comprises 12 residues. Germline values: CDR1 SQVTM, CDR2 ANQGSEA. CDR3 bases: TGCAGCGTTGAAGATCCTCCGTATGGCTACACCTTC. It is translated as CSVEDPPYGYTF.

The J gene is TRBJ2-5, the V gene TRBV5-6; 8 bases map to TRBD2. Germline CDR1 SGHDT, CDR2 YYEEEE. V lost 4 bases and J lost 3; bases outside the gene matches: 14. The CDR3 extends over 17 amino acids. CDR3 bases: TGTGCCAGCAGCCGAACATTGGGACTAGGGGCCGAAGAGACCCAGTACTTC. Protein product: CASSRTLGLGAEETQYF. Variable domain in full (rest from reference TRBV5-6 and TRBJ2-5): DAGVTQSPTHLIKTRGQQVTLRCSPKSGHDTVSWYQQALGQGPQFIFQYYEEEERQRGNFPDRFSGHQFPNYSSELNVNALLLGDSALYLCASSRTLGLGAEETQYFGPGTRLLVL.

The chain employs TRBV28 and TRBJ2-5; D perhaps matches TRBD2 (6 bases). The CDR3 has 11 amino acids. V was cut by 8 bases and J by 4 bases, with 8 bases left in between. Germline loops: CDR1 MDHEN, CDR2 SYDVKM. The chain's CDR3 is CASRGLETQYF. CDR3 nucleotide sequence: TGTGCCAGCCGGGGGTTAGAGACCCAGTACTTC.

The chain has TRBV5-1 and TRBJ2-1, with 7 bases identical to TRBD2. The CDR3 is 18 residues long. Losses at the gene ends were 2 bases for V and 8 bases for J; bases not matched to a gene: 19. Looked up from germline, CDR1 is SGHRS and CDR2 is YFSETQ. CDR3 amino acids: CASSLLPRTGGAGHEQFF. The CDR3 nucleotides read TGCGCCAGCAGCTTACTCCCACGCACGGGGGGTGCGGGACATGAGCAGTTCTTC.

The V and J genes are TRBV11-3 and TRBJ2-7; 10 nucleotides align to TRBD1. The CDR3 has 14 amino acids. Germline CDR1 reads SGHNT; CDR2 reads YENEEA. The ends lost 1 base at V and 3 bases at J; junction bases unmatched: 0. The CDR3 here is CASSLGTGGYEQYF. In nucleotides, the CDR3 is TGTGCCAGCAGCTTAGGGACAGGGGGCTACGAGCAGTACTTC.

The J gene is TRBJ2-2, the V gene TRBV9; 7 bases match TRBD2. In germline, CDR1 is SGDLS, CDR2 YYNGEE. CDR3 size: 18 residues. The J segment lost 4 bases and the V segment lost 4 bases, leaving 16 bases of the junction unmatched. CDR3 residues: CASSLRPGEGRRTGELFF. The DNA for the CDR3 is TGTGCCAGCAGCTTAAGACCGGGGGAGGGCAGGCGCACCGGGGAGCTGTTTTTT. The variable domain in full, completed from reference TRBV9 and TRBJ2-2, reads DSGVTQTPKHLITATGQRVTLRCSPRSGDLSVYWYQQSLDQGLQFLIQYYNGEERAKGNILERFSAQQFPDLHSELNLSSLELGDSALYFCASSLRPGEGRRTGELFFGEGSRLTVL.

This clone is deemed medium-sized (0.01 to 0.1%). This chain joins TRBV2 and TRBJ1-4, with D tentatively TRBD1 (5 bases). Trimming stripped 9 bases from V and 8 bases from J, with 19 bases between. This CDR3 is built from 14 residues. Germline loops: CDR1 SNHLY, CDR2 FYNNEI. The CDR3 protein is CASWQGSEWEKLFF. The CDR3 region has the DNA TGTGCCAGTTGGCAGGGTTCGGAGTGGGAAAAACTGTTTTTT.

The rearrangement joins TRBV19 to TRBJ2-3, with 7 bases aligning to TRBD2. This CDR3 is 15 amino acids long. Trimming removed 5 bases from V and 6 bases from J; junction bases left unmatched: 11. CDR1 is LNHDA and CDR2 is SQIVND in the germline V gene (reference sequence). The CDR3 loop is CASSGRTREVDTQYF. As DNA, the CDR3 is TGTGCCAGTAGTGGTAGGACTAGGGAGGTGGATACGCAGTATTTT.

This chain links TRBV5-4 with TRBJ2-2, with D perhaps matching TRBD2 (6 bases). V dropped 1 base and J dropped 5 bases, with 12 bases sitting between them. The V gene's germline CDR1 is SGHNT and CDR2 YYREEE (reference sequence). The CDR3 length is 15 residues. CDR3 nucleotide sequence: TGTGCCAGCAGCTTGAGGAGGGAGGTGACCGGGGAGCTGTTTTTT. Encoded protein: CASSLRREVTGELFF.

J is TRBJ2-1 and V is TRBV7-8; D gene uncertain. Germline V lookup: CDR1 SGHVS, CDR2 FQNEAQ. The germline V and J ends were trimmed by 3 bases and 5 bases, with 14 bases remaining between them. The CDR3 length is 15 residues. The CDR3 nucleotides are TGTGCCAGCAGCTTTACTATCAGAACTGACAATGAGCAGTTCTTC. It codes for CASSFTIRTDNEQFF.